Included here is one TCR beta chain sequence, with context. Its antigen is as yet unknown. This record comes from a study of radiotherapy plus CTLA-4 blockade in lung cancer. For the study at large: Objective responses were observed in around a sixth of patients, and disease control was achieved by 30% to 40%.

Trimming shortened V by 6 bases and J by 2 bases, and 17 bases separated the two germline ends. Germline lookup yields CDR1 MNHNY and CDR2 SVGAGI (reference sequence). The CDR3 consists of 15 residues. The repertoire was sequenced with immunoSEQ multiplex PCR; TCRdb's copy has only in-frame clones and lacks some. The table includes about 25,000 clones, about two thirds detected once. The study gave focal radiation plus ipilimumab CTLA-4 blockade to patients with chemo-refractory metastatic non-small-cell lung cancer. Whole-study findings and limits: Radiotherapy was combined with ipilimumab, and tumor-derived TCR clones then expanded in blood.

Sample: peripheral blood, taken from a patient treated with radiotherapy plus ipilimumab. This clonotype originated in a human donor with non-small cell lung cancer whose response to radiotherapy plus ipilimumab could not be evaluated. The J gene is TRBJ2-7, the V gene TRBV6-6; TRBD1 is a possible D gene (6 bases). As DNA, the CDR3 is TGTGCCAGCAGGTCCACAGGGAAGGGCCCCTACGAGCAGTACTTC. It is translated as CASRSTGKGPYEQYF.